This T cell receptor beta chain was documented in a study of identical twins (dated by TCRdb to 2016 to 2017). In terms of the full investigation: To test whether fetal clonotypes persist, this study deep-sequenced TCR alpha and beta repertoires from monozygotic twins, from unrelated adults of various ages, and from cord blood. To rule out contamination, the twin experiments were replicated at different times with different library preparation protocols. What the study reported, not specific to this receptor: In monozygotic twins, recombination models systematically underestimated out-of-frame TCR alpha sharing, but the models matched the sharing seen between unrelated individuals. Abundant cord blood beta clonotypes carried fewer insertions; young adult naive repertoires showed a weaker similar trend, while memory repertoires showed none. Compared with coincidental sharing between unrelated individuals, out-of-frame TCR alpha sequences shared between twins had an excess of sequences with low generation probability. In beta out-of-frame sequences, excess twin sharing was weaker, because having fewer shared sequences lowered the signal-to-noise ratio. Conclusions relied on cross-sectional statistical analysis, since the same donors could not be followed over many years. Zero-insertion analyses could be partly confounded by invariant T cells such as MAIT and iNKT, though diverse VJ usage argued against such confounding for most clonotypes.

CDR1 and CDR2 are drawn from the germline V gene: MNHEY, SVGAGI. The CDR3 starts with the cysteine, ends with the phenylalanine, and has 15 residues. CDR3 DNA is the only sequence kept; it has 45 bases, read in frame from the first base. After removal of 7 bases from V and 4 bases from J, the junction retains 9 bases not matched to a gene. In regard to this clonotype: Its antigen has not been determined. One base away there is no much larger clone; base qualities are not given.

Library preparation employed 5' RACE. Reads for this sample came from an Illumina HiSeq 2000. Template switching added a universal primer binding site, and the final cDNA carried a unique molecular identifier that allowed TCR cDNA molecules to be counted accurately. Specific primers in the conserved constant-segment region were used to synthesize first-strand cDNA for the TCR alpha and beta chains. Each cDNA library was double barcoded, with a SMART-Mk sample barcode plus Illumina barcodes, to control for contamination. Two successive PCR steps introduced TruSeq adapter sequences along with Illumina sample barcodes. Sequencing of the TCR alpha and beta cDNA libraries was done on the Illumina HiSeq platform using custom primers. The published analysis was carried out like this. Unique molecular identifiers were extracted from raw reads with MiGEC, and CDR3 positions were determined with MiXCR. Recombination models were inferred per individual with the repgenHMM and IGoR tools using an EM algorithm. The analysis of shared clonotypes was done with the tcR package in R, with sharing normalized by the product of cloneset sizes. To study raw recombination without the effects of thymic and clonal selection, out-of-frame nonproductive sequences were analyzed. TCRdb took the public reads, trimmed them with fastp at Q25, ran MiXCR for clone calling and kept in-frame beta chains. Identical CDR3 proteins give one entry, which carries the most common genes and DNA. V and J calls and clone size were set by TCRdb, not the authors. Within this sample are 1.5 million to 2 million distinct CDR3 sequences, with less than 35% of them counted one time only. About 0.25% of the sample is taken by the ten largest.

Every donor in the study was a healthy Caucasian. The sequenced sample consisted of cord blood. The sequence derives from a newborn girl in good health. The rearranged chain carries TRBV6-5 and TRBJ1-1; 10 junctional bases match TRBD1. The DNA sequence reads TGTGCCAGCAATGCAGCCGGGACAGGGGTCACTGAAGCTTTCTTT. Its translation is CASNAAGTGVTEAFF.